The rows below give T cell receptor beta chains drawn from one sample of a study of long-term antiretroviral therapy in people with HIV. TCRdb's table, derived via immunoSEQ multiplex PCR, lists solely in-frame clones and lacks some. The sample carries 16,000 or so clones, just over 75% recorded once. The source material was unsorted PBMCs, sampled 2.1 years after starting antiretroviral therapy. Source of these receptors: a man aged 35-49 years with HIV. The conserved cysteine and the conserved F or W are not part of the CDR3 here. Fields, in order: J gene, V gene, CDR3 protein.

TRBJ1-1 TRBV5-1 ASSVNSWQGNTEAF
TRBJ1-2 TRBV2 ASSEALWAANYGYT
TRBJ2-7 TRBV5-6 ASSPRGGAAYEQY
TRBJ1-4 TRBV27 ASSLGTGLIGEKLF
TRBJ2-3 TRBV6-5 ASSYSGGAPTQY
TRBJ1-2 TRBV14 ASSQDEDRELYGYT
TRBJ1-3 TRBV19 AVRGALNTIY
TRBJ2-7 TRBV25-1 ASSEWDEQY
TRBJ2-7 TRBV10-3 AISESRSSYEQY
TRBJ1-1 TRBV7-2 ASSLDEGYWTEAF
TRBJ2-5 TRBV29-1 SVSGAAQETQY
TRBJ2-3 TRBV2 ASSEGKTVTTDTQY
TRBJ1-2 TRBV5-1 ASSLGGTNYGYT
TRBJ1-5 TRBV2 ASSAWGPPEPQH
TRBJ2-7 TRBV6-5 ASSYSRTVGYEQY
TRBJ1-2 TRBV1 TSSPEGYGYT
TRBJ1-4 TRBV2 ASSEDPAYGEKLF
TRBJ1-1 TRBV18 ASSPGQLEAF
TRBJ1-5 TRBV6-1 ASRRGWPQH
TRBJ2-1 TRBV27 ASSLQIATGEQF
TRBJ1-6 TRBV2 ASSEGRGGAGISPLH
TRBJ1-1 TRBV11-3 ASSSEGWMNTEAF
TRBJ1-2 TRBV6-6 ASSPHDRANYGYT
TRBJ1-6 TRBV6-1 ASSVSSPLH
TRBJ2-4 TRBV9 ASSVEWEGIQY
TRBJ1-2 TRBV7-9 ASSPQGSVDGYT
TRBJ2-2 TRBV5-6 ASSIGNGDMNTGELF
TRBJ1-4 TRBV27 ASSGSGGLGANEKLF
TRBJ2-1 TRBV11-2 ASSLDMLAGGPWNEQF
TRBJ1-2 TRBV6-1 ASSEPLGLYYGYT
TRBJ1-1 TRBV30 AWSGWDTGDPPEAF
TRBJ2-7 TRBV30 AWTGTGGGEQY
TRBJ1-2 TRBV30 AFSGQINYGYT
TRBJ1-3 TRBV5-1 ASSLASGTAYSGNTIY
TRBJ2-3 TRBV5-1 ASSLSGQGADTQY
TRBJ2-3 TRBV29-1 SVDLGTPGYTQY
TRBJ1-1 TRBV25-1 ASMARDRGSEAF
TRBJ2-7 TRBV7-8 ASSQTSGGSYEQY
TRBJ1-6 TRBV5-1 ASSWDVEAYNSPLH
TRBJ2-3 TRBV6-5 ASSNRNTDTQY
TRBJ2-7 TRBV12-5 ASGLRDRVSYEQY
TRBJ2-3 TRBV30 ASNLKSAGTDTQY
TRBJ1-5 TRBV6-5 ASSLGTGLNQPQH
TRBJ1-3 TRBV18 ASSPTLEEGRH
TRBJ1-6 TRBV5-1 ASSLGVQLDSPLH
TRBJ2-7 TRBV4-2 ASSQVQAGGHEQY
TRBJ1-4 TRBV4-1 ASSQVEGSNEKLF
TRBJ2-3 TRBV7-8 ASSLLAGGSTDTQY
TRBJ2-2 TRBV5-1 ASSLEWGLLNTGELF
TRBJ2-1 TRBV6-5 ASSYRGGYNEQF
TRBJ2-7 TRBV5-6 ASSFGQGSGEQY
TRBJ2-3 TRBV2 ASSEQQGTDTQY